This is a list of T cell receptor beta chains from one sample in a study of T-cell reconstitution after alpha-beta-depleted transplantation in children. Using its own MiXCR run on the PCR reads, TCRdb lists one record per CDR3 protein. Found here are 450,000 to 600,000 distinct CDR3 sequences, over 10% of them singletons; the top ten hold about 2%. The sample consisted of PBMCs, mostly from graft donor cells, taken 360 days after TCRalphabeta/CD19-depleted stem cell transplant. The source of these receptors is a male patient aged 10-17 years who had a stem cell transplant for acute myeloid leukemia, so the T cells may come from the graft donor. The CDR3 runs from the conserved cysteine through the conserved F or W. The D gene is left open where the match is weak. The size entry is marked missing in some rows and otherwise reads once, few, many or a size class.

DNA: TGTGCCAGCAGTTTCTCCGAAGAGACCCAGTACTTC; CDR3: CASSFSEETQYF; J: TRBJ2-5; size: few; V: TRBV11-2; length: 12; D: NA
DNA: TGCAGTGCTAGTTATAGGCGGATTAGCACAGATACGCAGTATTTT; CDR3: CSASYRRISTDTQYF; J: TRBJ2-3; size: NA; V: TRBV20-1; length: 15; D: NA
DNA: TGTGCCAGCAGCCAAGATATGGGACTAGCGCCACACAATGAGCAGTTCTTC; CDR3: CASSQDMGLAPHNEQFF; J: TRBJ2-1; size: many; V: TRBV14; length: 17; D: TRBD2
DNA: TGTGCCAGCACTATAGCGGGTCAGAACACCGGGGAGCTGTTTTTT; CDR3: CASTIAGQNTGELFF; J: TRBJ2-2; size: NA; V: TRBV4-2; length: 15; D: TRBD2
DNA: TGTGCCAGCAGTGAGACTAGCGGAGGAGACAATGAGCAGTTCTTC; CDR3: CASSETSGGDNEQFF; J: TRBJ2-1; size: many; V: TRBV2; length: 15; D: TRBD2
DNA: TGTGCCAGCAGTTTTTATAGTACGAGTAGCGAGCAGTACTTC; CDR3: CASSFYSTSSEQYF; J: TRBJ2-7; size: few; V: TRBV28; length: 14; D: NA
DNA: TGTGCCTGGAGTGTGACGTCTAGCGGGAACTCCTACAATGAGCAGTTCTTC; CDR3: CAWSVTSSGNSYNEQFF; J: TRBJ2-1; size: NA; V: TRBV30; length: 17; D: TRBD2
DNA: TGTGCCACCGAGGACATTTACAATGAGCAGTTCTTC; CDR3: CATEDIYNEQFF; J: TRBJ2-1; size: NA; V: TRBV10-3; length: 12; D: NA
DNA: TGTGCCAGTAGTTTGTGGCGGGAGTCCACAGATACGCAGTATTTT; CDR3: CASSLWRESTDTQYF; J: TRBJ2-3; size: NA; V: TRBV19; length: 15; D: TRBD2
DNA: TGCAGTGCTAGAGGGGACAGGGTATTCTACGAGCAGTACTTC; CDR3: CSARGDRVFYEQYF; J: TRBJ2-7; size: few; V: TRBV20-1; length: 14; D: TRBD1
DNA: TGCGCCAGCGGCCTAGTGGGTAACAATGAGCAGTTCTTC; CDR3: CASGLVGNNEQFF; J: TRBJ2-1; size: NA; V: TRBV5-1; length: 13; D: NA
DNA: TGCAGCGTCCTTATAAAGGACAGGGGGGGAGAGACCCAGTACTTC; CDR3: CSVLIKDRGGETQYF; J: TRBJ2-5; size: few; V: TRBV29-1; length: 15; D: TRBD1
DNA: TGTGCCAGTAGTATAGGGGCGGGATCCTACAATGAGCAGTTCTTC; CDR3: CASSIGAGSYNEQFF; J: TRBJ2-1; size: NA; V: TRBV19; length: 15; D: NA
DNA: TGCAGTGCTAGACGACAGGCGGGACAGGAAAAACTGTTTTTT; CDR3: CSARRQAGQEKLFF; J: TRBJ1-4; size: NA; V: TRBV20-1; length: 14; D: TRBD1
DNA: TGCGCCAGCAGCTCGGGCGTAGATCCCAGGAACGAGCAGTACTTC; CDR3: CASSSGVDPRNEQYF; J: TRBJ2-7; size: many; V: TRBV4-3; length: 15; D: NA
DNA: TGTGCCAGCAGTTACCTCCCCTACGAGCAGTACTTC; CDR3: CASSYLPYEQYF; J: TRBJ2-7; size: NA; V: TRBV6-6; length: 12; D: NA
DNA: TGCGCCAGCAGCCAAGGGATCGTTAGCAATCAGCCCCAGCATTTT; CDR3: CASSQGIVSNQPQHF; J: TRBJ1-5; size: NA; V: TRBV4-3; length: 15; D: NA
DNA: TGCAGTTACGGAAGTCGTAAAGCGGGTGCCCTCACAGATACGCAGTATTTT; CDR3: CSYGSRKAGALTDTQYF; J: TRBJ2-3; size: NA; V: TRBV20-1; length: 17; D: NA
DNA: TGTGCCAGCAGTGAACGGGCGACAGGGGCGAACACCGGGGAGCTGTTTTTT; CDR3: CASSERATGANTGELFF; J: TRBJ2-2; size: many; V: TRBV25-1; length: 17; D: TRBD1
DNA: TGTGCCAGCAGCTTAGAGGGGCGGGAGCTCAGGTGGGAGACCCAGTACTTC; CDR3: CASSLEGRELRWETQYF; J: TRBJ2-5; size: NA; V: TRBV11-2; length: 17; D: TRBD2
DNA: TGCGCCAGCAGCTTGTCGGCAGGTCACGACGAGCAGTACTTC; CDR3: CASSLSAGHDEQYF; J: TRBJ2-7; size: NA; V: TRBV5-1; length: 14; D: NA
DNA: TGTGCCAGCAGCTTGTTGGGACTAGCAGGGGGGGACACCGGGGAGCTGTTTTTT; CDR3: CASSLLGLAGGDTGELFF; J: TRBJ2-2; size: few; V: TRBV7-3; length: 18; D: TRBD2
DNA: TGTGCCAGCAGTTTAAGTGGGGCTCAGAGACTAGCGGGAGATGAGCAGTTCTTC; CDR3: CASSLSGAQRLAGDEQFF; J: TRBJ2-1; size: few; V: TRBV28; length: 18; D: TRBD2
DNA: TGCAGTGCTAGACCGACGACAGTCCATGAGCAGTTCTTC; CDR3: CSARPTTVHEQFF; J: TRBJ2-1; size: NA; V: TRBV20-1; length: 13; D: NA
DNA: TGTGCCCTTGAGACTAGCGTCTACAATGAGCAGTTCTTC; CDR3: CALETSVYNEQFF; J: TRBJ2-1; size: NA; V: TRBV7-2; length: 13; D: TRBD2
DNA: TGTGCCAGCAACAGGGGACAGACTTACAATGAGCAGTTCTTC; CDR3: CASNRGQTYNEQFF; J: TRBJ2-1; size: NA; V: TRBV6-2/TRBV6-3; length: 14; D: TRBD1
DNA: TGTGCCAGCAGTTTGTTCAGAAACTATGGCTACACCTTC; CDR3: CASSLFRNYGYTF; J: TRBJ1-2; size: few; V: TRBV28; length: 13; D: NA
DNA: TGTGCCAGCAGTGAATCCGGGACTGTTTTCTCTGGGGCCAACGTCCTGACTTTC; CDR3: CASSESGTVFSGANVLTF; J: TRBJ2-6; size: NA; V: TRBV25-1; length: 18; D: NA
DNA: TGCAGCGTTTTTCGGAGGGCCCTGCTTCCCTACAATGAGCAGTTCTTC; CDR3: CSVFRRALLPYNEQFF; J: TRBJ2-1; size: few; V: TRBV29-1; length: 16; D: NA
DNA: TGTGCCAGCAGCTTTGAGAGGGGGAATGGCTACACCTTC; CDR3: CASSFERGNGYTF; J: TRBJ1-2; size: few; V: TRBV7-2; length: 13; D: NA
DNA: TGTGCCAGCAGCCAAGATGGGGGAGCGAGTCAAGAGACCCAGTACTTC; CDR3: CASSQDGGASQETQYF; J: TRBJ2-5; size: many; V: TRBV4-2; length: 16; D: NA
DNA: TGCAGCGCCGGGACTAGCCGGATATCAGATACGCAGTATTTT; CDR3: CSAGTSRISDTQYF; J: TRBJ2-3; size: NA; V: TRBV20-1; length: 14; D: TRBD2
DNA: TGCGCCAGCAGCTCCCCGGGCCCTAGCGGTGAGCAGTTCTTC; CDR3: CASSSPGPSGEQFF; J: TRBJ2-1; size: NA; V: TRBV5-1; length: 14; D: TRBD2
DNA: TGCGCCAGCAGCCAAGATACGGGTATCGGGTCAGCCAAAAACATTCAGTACTTC; CDR3: CASSQDTGIGSAKNIQYF; J: TRBJ2-4; size: few; V: TRBV4-3; length: 18; D: NA
DNA: TGCAGTGCTAGAGTACTAAACTACGAGCAGTACTTC; CDR3: CSARVLNYEQYF; J: TRBJ2-7; size: few; V: TRBV20-1; length: 12; D: NA